The next 32 T cell receptor beta chains were all read from a single sample in a study of shared clonotypes between healthy human individuals (dated by TCRdb to 2019 to 2021). Library preparation employed the immunoSEQ multiplex PCR assay. This is the immuneACCESS table as TCRdb keeps it, with only in-frame sequences that have V and J called. A part of the clones is gone; compared with another copy, unresolved V genes explain less than half, and the rest is unexplained. Counted in this sample were roughly 2,500,000 clones; 90% to 95% of them appeared once. The leading ten clones occupy about 0.39% of the sample. The sequencing input was naive CD4+ T cells from PBMCs. What the cell subset or site label conveys for this sample: CD45RA+ positively selected. All receptors come from a man aged 18-30 years in good health. Some clones in this sample may be carry-over from other donors' samples.

The CDR3 DNA is TGTGCCAGCAGCTTGTACACGGCGTTAGGGTTCGAGCAGTACTTC. Protein: CASSLYTALGFEQYF. This chain links TRBV7-9 with TRBJ2-7; D remains ambiguous. The CDR3 runs to 15 residues. Germline loops: CDR1 SEHNR, CDR2 FQNEAQ (reference sequence). With 3 bases removed from V and 6 bases from J, the gap between germline ends came to 18 bases.

The chain has TRBV7-3 and TRBJ2-7, with D tentatively TRBD1 (6 bases). Trimming removed 3 bases at V and 5 bases at J, with 11 bases between. CDR3 length equals 13 residues. Looked up from germline, CDR1 is SGHTA and CDR2 is FQGTGA. The CDR3 protein is CASSLNRDHEQYF. The CDR3 nucleotides are TGTGCCAGCAGCTTGAACAGGGACCACGAGCAGTACTTC.

This rearrangement joins TRBV7-7 to TRBJ2-5; 7 bases align to TRBD1. Germline loops: CDR1 SSHAT, CDR2 FNYEAQ (reference sequence). There are 18 residues in the CDR3. Losses at the gene ends were 5 bases for V and 1 base for J; bases not matched to a gene: 16. CDR3 residues: CASSPGARGTALQETQYF. The CDR3, as DNA: TGTGCCAGCAGCCCCGGGGCCAGGGGGACAGCCCTCCAAGAGACCCAGTACTTC.

The chain has TRBV18 and TRBJ2-1, with D maybe TRBD2 (5 bases). V lost 3 bases, J lost 8 bases, and 11 bases lay in between. The CDR3 has 13 residues. Per germline, CDR1 KGHSH and CDR2 LQKENI. This CDR3 is CASSPSLEDEQFF. The CDR3 DNA is TGTGCCAGCTCACCTTCTTTGGAGGATGAGCAGTTCTTC.

Comment on this clone: No conserved phenylalanine or tryptophan ends this CDR3, so it is likely a read error. The genes are TRBV28 and TRBJ2-7; D unclear. The V end was cut by 2 bases, the J end by 7 bases, with 12 bases between. Germline V lookup: CDR1 MDHEN, CDR2 SYDVKM. CDR3 length: 13 residues. CDR3 loop: CASSLSLGGEQYL. DNA for the CDR3: TGTGCCAGCAGTTTAAGTCTGGGTGGAGAGCAGTACCTC.

A word on this clone: Other DNA sequences in the same sample also yield this CDR3. The rearrangement uses TRBV4-1 and TRBJ1-5; D gene unclear. The V gene's germline CDR1 is MGHRA and CDR2 YSYEKL. This CDR3 region has 12 residues. With 3 bases removed from V and 4 bases from J, the gap between germline ends came to 4 bases. CDR3 protein: CASSQGNQPQHF. The CDR3, as DNA: TGCGCCAGCAGCCAGGGGAATCAGCCCCAGCATTTT.

This chain uses TRBV6-6 with TRBJ2-7; 11 nucleotides match TRBD2. This CDR3 contains 13 residues. In germline, CDR1 is MNHNY, CDR2 SVGAGI (reference sequence). J lost 4 bases, V lost 6 bases, and 2 bases had no gene match. The CDR3 nucleotides read TGTGCCAGCAGACGACTAGCGGGATACGAGCAGTACTTC. Translating it yields CASRRLAGYEQYF.

This rearrangement joins TRBV2 to TRBJ2-3; a possible D gene is TRBD1 (6 bases). The CDR3 runs 15 residues. Germline V gene lookup returns CDR1 SNHLY and CDR2 FYNNEI. The V gene lost 7 bases and the J gene lost 2 bases, with 16 bases spanning the gap. The CDR3 sequence is CASNIRRGPTDTQYF. As DNA, the CDR3 is TGTGCCAGCAACATCCGCAGGGGACCCACAGATACGCAGTATTTT.

The chain is built from TRBV2 and TRBJ2-5; 7 bases fit TRBD2. V trimming: 3 bases; J trimming: 2 bases; junction bases outside the gene matches: 6. This CDR3 has 15 residues. CDR1 and CDR2 from the germline V gene are SNHLY and FYNNEI. The CDR3, as DNA: TGTGCCAGCAGTGACCGCGGGGGAGTGCAAGAGACCCAGTACTTC. Amino acid sequence: CASSDRGGVQETQYF.

Note on this clone: Other DNA sequences in this sample translate to the same CDR3. The chain carries TRBV2 and TRBJ2-7; D might be TRBD1 (6 bases). The V gene lost 6 bases and the J gene lost 2 bases, with 8 bases spanning the gap. CDR3 length: 12 amino acids. The germline gives CDR1 SNHLY, CDR2 FYNNEI. The CDR3 bases are TGTGCCAGCAGCGGGGACACCTACGAGCAGTACTTC. It specifies CASSGDTYEQYF.

This rearrangement joins TRBV4-3 to TRBJ2-7; D is ambiguous. Germline V CDR1 and CDR2: LGHNA, YSLEER. This CDR3 has 14 amino acids. Trimming took 1 base from V and 2 from J, leaving 9 bases between them. CDR3 amino acids: CASSQGGDTYEQYF. In DNA, the CDR3 is TGCGCCAGCAGCCAAGGAGGAGACACCTACGAGCAGTACTTC.

For this clone: The sample holds other DNA sequences that translate to the same CDR3. V usage is TRBV5-1 and J usage is TRBJ2-5, with D perhaps matching TRBD1 (5 bases). V lost 5 bases to trimming and J lost 1 base, with 9 bases between them. CDR1 SGHRS and CDR2 YFSETQ come from the germline V gene. The CDR3 totals 13 residues. CDR3 sequence: CASSFGAQETQYF. Here the CDR3 DNA reads TGCGCCAGCAGTTTTGGGGCCCAAGAGACCCAGTACTTC.

The chain uses TRBV28 and TRBJ1-2; D possibly corresponds to TRBD1 (6 bases). Trimming left V 6 bases short and J 4 bases short, with 15 bases between. This CDR3 is built from 14 residues. The germline V gene encodes CDR1 MDHEN and CDR2 SYDVKM. The CDR3, as DNA: TGTGCCAGCAGGTCAACAGGGTTGGGCTATGGCTACACCTTC. Its translation: CASRSTGLGYGYTF.

This clone appeared once. The rearrangement links TRBV4-2 to TRBJ2-1, with D uncertain. Germline V gene lookup returns CDR1 LGHNA and CDR2 YNFKEQ. Trimming took off 4 bases at V and 2 bases at J, with 15 bases between the two ends. This CDR3 has 16 amino acids. The CDR3 loop is CASSPNPSRAYNEQFF. In DNA form, the CDR3 reads TGTGCCAGCAGCCCGAATCCGTCCCGGGCCTACAATGAGCAGTTCTTC.

The V call is TRBV28, the J call TRBJ1-2; the D is unclear. This CDR3 has 16 amino acids. Germline loops: CDR1 MDHEN, CDR2 SYDVKM. V lost 1 base and J lost 4, with 16 bases in between. CDR3 DNA sequence: TGTGCCAGCAGTTTATTATCGGAGGTCGGCCGCTATGGCTACACCTTC. This codes for CASSLLSEVGRYGYTF.

V usage is TRBV11-2 and J usage is TRBJ2-3; no clear D gene. V was clipped by 5 bases and J by 2 bases, with 8 bases between them. The V gene's germline CDR1 is SGHAT and CDR2 FQNNGV. The CDR3 length is 13 residues. The CDR3: CASSLSFTDTQYF. The CDR3 DNA reads as TGTGCCAGCAGCCTTTCATTCACAGATACGCAGTATTTT.

The chain employs TRBV7-3 and TRBJ2-1; weak D call: TRBD1 (6 bases). V lost 5 bases and J lost 0, with 20 bases in between. CDR3 length: 18 amino acids. Per germline, CDR1 SGHTA and CDR2 FQGTGA. The CDR3 coding sequence is TGTGCCAGCAGCCCCAGGGGCCAGGGGCGAAGCTCCTACAATGAGCAGTTCTTC. Translation: CASSPRGQGRSSYNEQFF.

The table lists this clone with a count of one. This chain connects TRBV11-3 to TRBJ2-1; possibly TRBD1 for D (5 bases). From germline, CDR1 is SGHNT and CDR2 YENEEA. Trimming shortened V by 3 bases and J by 0 bases, and 9 bases separated the two germline ends. The CDR3 runs 15 residues. The CDR3 bases are TGTGCCAGCAGCTTCAGCAGGGCCTCCTACAATGAGCAGTTCTTC. Protein: CASSFSRASYNEQFF.

V and J are TRBV5-1 and TRBJ2-7; 9 positions match TRBD1. The CDR3 is 13 amino acids. Germline V gene data show CDR1 as SGHRS and CDR2 as YFSETQ. V was clipped by 9 bases and J by 3 bases; unmatched bases: 7. CDR3 coding DNA: TGCGCCACCTCCAGGACAGGGGTCTACGAGCAGTACTTC. Protein: CATSRTGVYEQYF. Looking up the rest from reference TRBV5-1 and TRBJ2-7 gives the full variable domain: KAGVTQTPRYLIKTRGQQVTLSCSPISGHRSVSWYQQTPGQGLQFLFEYFSETQRNKGNFPGRFSGRQFSNSRSEMNVSTLELGDSALYLCATSRTGVYEQYFGPGTRLTVT.

The chain is built from TRBV25-1 and TRBJ1-5; TRBD1 agrees at 12 bases. Trimming at V came to 4 bases and at J to 7 bases, leaving 5 bases not matched to a gene. The CDR3 is made up of 15 amino acids. Germline CDR1 reads MGHDK; CDR2 reads SYGVNS. This CDR3 is CASSGLGQGAQPQHF. Here the CDR3 DNA reads TGTGCCAGCAGTGGTTTGGGACAGGGGGCCCAGCCCCAGCATTTT. Full variable domain (remainder filled in from reference TRBV25-1 and TRBJ1-5): EADIYQTPRYLVIGTGKKITLECSQTMGHDKMYWYQQDPGMELHLIHYSYGVNSTEKGDLSSESTVSRIRTEHFPLTLESARPSHTSQYLCASSGLGQGAQPQHFGDGTRLSIL.

The genes are TRBV2 and TRBJ1-5; 9 positions agree with TRBD1. The V gene end was trimmed by 7 bases and the J gene end by 6 bases; junction bases not matched to a gene: 10. The CDR3 contains 15 residues. Germline CDR1 and CDR2: SNHLY and FYNNEI. The CDR3, as DNA: TGTGCCAGCACCGCTTCGGGACAGGGCGGTCAGCCCCAGCATTTT. It yields the protein CASTASGQGGQPQHF.

V gene TRBV7-8 combines with J gene TRBJ1-5, with D unresolved. Germline V gene data show CDR1 as SGHVS and CDR2 as FQNEAQ. CDR3 size: 16 residues. V was cut by 2 bases and J by 0 bases, with 11 bases left in between. Written as DNA, the CDR3 is TGTGCCAGCAGCTTATTAGGGCCTCCTAGCAATCAGCCCCAGCATTTT. Protein sequence: CASSLLGPPSNQPQHF.

The CDR3 DNA is TGTGCCAGCAGTGGAGGGGGAAACTATGGCTACACCTTC. This translates into CASSGGGNYGYTF. This chain links TRBV6-5 with TRBJ1-2; D perhaps matches TRBD1 (6 bases). Germline CDR1 reads MNHEY; CDR2 reads SVGAGI. The CDR3 has 13 amino acids. With 5 bases removed from V and 2 bases from J, the gap between germline ends came to 9 bases.

The genes are TRBV4-1 and TRBJ2-7; D not resolved. Trimming stripped 1 base from V and 0 bases from J, with 10 bases between. Germline loops: CDR1 MGHRA, CDR2 YSYEKL. The CDR3 spans 15 residues. The CDR3 sequence: CASSQAFSNSYEQYF. The CDR3 nucleotides read TGCGCCAGCAGCCAAGCTTTCTCAAACTCCTACGAGCAGTACTTC.

The chain uses TRBV11-2 and TRBJ2-3; TRBD2 agrees at 11 bases. The V and J ends lost 4 bases and 0 bases, in that order; junction bases with no gene match: 3. CDR1 is SGHAT, CDR2 FQNNGV, per germline. This CDR3 has 16 residues. The CDR3 reads CASSSTSGSSTDTQYF. The CDR3 DNA reads as TGTGCCAGCAGCTCCACTAGCGGGAGTAGCACAGATACGCAGTATTTT.

V and J are TRBV5-1 and TRBJ2-7; maybe TRBD2 (6 bases). V lost 7 bases to trimming and J lost 0 bases, with 14 bases between them. The CDR3 covers 14 residues. Germline CDR1 reads SGHRS; CDR2 reads YFSETQ. CDR3 sequence reads: CASGISGNSYEQYF. CDR3 in DNA: TGCGCCAGCGGGATTAGCGGAAACTCCTACGAGCAGTACTTC.

V gene TRBV5-1 combines with J gene TRBJ1-1; TRBD1 is a possible D gene (6 bases). This CDR3 is built from 15 residues. Germline V gives CDR1 SGHRS, CDR2 YFSETQ. The V end lost 2 bases, the J end lost 5 bases, and 16 bases lay between the germline ends. CDR3 residues: CASSFRGGAGTEAFF. In nucleotides, the CDR3 is TGCGCCAGCAGCTTTAGGGGGGGCGCGGGAACTGAAGCTTTCTTT.

The V call is TRBV10-1, the J call TRBJ2-5, with unresolved D. Germline CDR1 is WNHNN and CDR2 is SYGVQD (reference sequence). Trimming left V 4 bases short and J 5 bases short, with 14 bases between. This CDR3 has 14 amino acids. CDR3 loop: CASSVGPLAETQYF. In DNA form, the CDR3 reads TGCGCCAGCAGTGTGGGCCCCCTGGCGGAGACCCAGTACTTC.

The chain employs TRBV9 and TRBJ2-1; D perhaps matches TRBD2 (6 bases). Germline lookup yields CDR1 SGDLS and CDR2 YYNGEE. CDR3 size: 15 residues. Trimming stripped 1 base from V and 3 bases from J, with 11 bases between. The CDR3 DNA is TGTGCCAGCAGCGTAAATGGAGGGCGCTACAATGAGCAGTTCTTC. It specifies CASSVNGGRYNEQFF.

The J gene is TRBJ2-1, the V gene TRBV27, with 8 bases identical to TRBD1. The CDR3 length is 15 residues. Looked up from germline, CDR1 is MNHEY and CDR2 is SMNVEV (reference sequence). Unmatched junction bases numbered 3, after V lost 5 bases and J lost 0 bases. The CDR3 region is CASSPDRDSYNEQFF. The CDR3 DNA reads TGTGCCAGCAGTCCGGACAGGGACTCCTACAATGAGCAGTTCTTC.

The chain carries TRBV5-8 and TRBJ2-7; D is unresolved. CDR3 length equals 13 residues. Looked up from germline, CDR1 is SGHTS and CDR2 is YDEGEE. Trimming removed 3 bases at V and 1 base at J, with 8 bases between. Written as DNA, the CDR3 is TGTGCCAGCAGCTCAACGATGTCCTACGAGCAGTACTTC. This gives the protein CASSSTMSYEQYF.

This clone is a singleton in its sample. The rearrangement uses TRBV7-2 and TRBJ2-1; tentative D call: TRBD1 (7 bases). This CDR3 has 13 amino acids. The germline gives CDR1 SGHTA, CDR2 FQGNSA. Trimming pared 5 bases from V and 6 bases from J, leaving 11 bases between. The CDR3 DNA is TGTGCCAGCAGCGGGGGGACAGTCAATGAGCAGTTCTTC. Translated, it gives CASSGGTVNEQFF.